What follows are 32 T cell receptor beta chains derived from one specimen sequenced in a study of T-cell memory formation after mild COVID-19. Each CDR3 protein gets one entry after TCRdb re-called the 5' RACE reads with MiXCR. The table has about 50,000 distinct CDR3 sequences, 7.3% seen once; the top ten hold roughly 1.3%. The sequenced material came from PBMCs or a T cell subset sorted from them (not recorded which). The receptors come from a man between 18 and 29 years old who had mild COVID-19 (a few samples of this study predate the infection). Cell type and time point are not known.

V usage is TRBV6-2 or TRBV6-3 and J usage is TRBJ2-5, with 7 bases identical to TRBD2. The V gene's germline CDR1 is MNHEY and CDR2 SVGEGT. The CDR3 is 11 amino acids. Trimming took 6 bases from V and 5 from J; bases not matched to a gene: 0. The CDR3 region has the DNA TGTGCCAGCAGCGGGGGGGAGACCCAGTACTTC. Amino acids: CASSGGETQYF.

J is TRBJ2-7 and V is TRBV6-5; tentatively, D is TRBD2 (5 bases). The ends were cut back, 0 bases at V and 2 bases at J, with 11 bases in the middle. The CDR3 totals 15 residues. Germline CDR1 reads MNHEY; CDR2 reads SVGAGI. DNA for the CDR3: TGTGCCAGCAGTTACTCCGCGGGCCCAACCTACGAGCAGTACGTC. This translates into CASSYSAGPTYEQYV.

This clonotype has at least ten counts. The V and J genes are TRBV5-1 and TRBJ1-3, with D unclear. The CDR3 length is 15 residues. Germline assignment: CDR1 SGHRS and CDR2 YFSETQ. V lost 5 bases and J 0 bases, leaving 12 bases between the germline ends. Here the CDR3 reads CASREGPGSGNTIYF. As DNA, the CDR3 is TGCGCCAGCAGAGAAGGGCCGGGCTCTGGAAACACCATATATTTT.

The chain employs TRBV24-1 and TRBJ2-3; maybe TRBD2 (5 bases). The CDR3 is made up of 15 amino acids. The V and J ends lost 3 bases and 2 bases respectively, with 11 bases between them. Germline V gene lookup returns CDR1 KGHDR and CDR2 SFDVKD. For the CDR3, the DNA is TGTGCCACCAGTGATGCTTGGACTGACACAGATACGCAGTATTTT. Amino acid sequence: CATSDAWTDTDTQYF.

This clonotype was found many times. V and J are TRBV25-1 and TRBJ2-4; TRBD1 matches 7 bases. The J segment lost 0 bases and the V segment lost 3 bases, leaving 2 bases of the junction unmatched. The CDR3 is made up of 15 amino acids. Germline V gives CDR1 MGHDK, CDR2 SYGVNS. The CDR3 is CASSETGIAKNIQYF. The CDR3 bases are TGTGCCAGCAGTGAGACAGGGATAGCCAAAAACATTCAGTACTTC.

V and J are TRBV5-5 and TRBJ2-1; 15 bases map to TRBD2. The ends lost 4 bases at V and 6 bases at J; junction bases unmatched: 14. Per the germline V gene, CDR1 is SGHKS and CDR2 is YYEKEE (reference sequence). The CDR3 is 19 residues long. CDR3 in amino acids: CASSDPGGTSGGPSNEQFF. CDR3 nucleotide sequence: TGTGCCAGCAGCGACCCCGGTGGGACTAGCGGGGGGCCTAGCAATGAGCAGTTCTTC.

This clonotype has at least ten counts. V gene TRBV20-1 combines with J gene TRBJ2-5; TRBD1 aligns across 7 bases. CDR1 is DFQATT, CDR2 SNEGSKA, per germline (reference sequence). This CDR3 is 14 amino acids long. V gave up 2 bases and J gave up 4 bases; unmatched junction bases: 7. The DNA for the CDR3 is TGCAGTGCTAGAAAGGGGGCAGGACCAGAGACCCAGTACTTC. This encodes CSARKGAGPETQYF.

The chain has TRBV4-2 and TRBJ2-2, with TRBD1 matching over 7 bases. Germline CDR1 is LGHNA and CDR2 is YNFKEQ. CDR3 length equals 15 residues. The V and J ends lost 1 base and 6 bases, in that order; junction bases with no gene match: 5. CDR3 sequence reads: CASSQGHRGAGELFF. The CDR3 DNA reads TGTGCCAGCAGCCAAGGTCACAGGGGCGCCGGGGAGCTGTTTTTT.

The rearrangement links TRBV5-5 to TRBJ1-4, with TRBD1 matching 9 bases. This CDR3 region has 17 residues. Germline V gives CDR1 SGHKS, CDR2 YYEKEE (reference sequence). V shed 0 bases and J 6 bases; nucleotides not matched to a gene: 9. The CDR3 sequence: CASSLVWGTGTYEKLFF. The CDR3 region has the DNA TGTGCCAGCAGCTTGGTTTGGGGGACAGGGACCTATGAAAAACTGTTTTTT. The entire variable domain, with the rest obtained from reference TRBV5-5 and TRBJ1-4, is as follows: DAGVTQSPTHLIKTRGQQVTLRCSPISGHKSVSWYQQVLGQGPQFIFQYYEKEERGRGNFPDRFSARQFPNYSSELNVNALLLGDSALYLCASSLVWGTGTYEKLFFGSGTQLSVL.

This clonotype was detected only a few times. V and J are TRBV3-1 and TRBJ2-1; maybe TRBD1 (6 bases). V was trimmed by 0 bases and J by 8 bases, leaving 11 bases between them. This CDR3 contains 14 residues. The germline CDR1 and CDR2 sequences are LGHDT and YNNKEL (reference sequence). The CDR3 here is CASSQERGSDEQFF. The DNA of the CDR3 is TGTGCCAGCAGCCAAGAAAGGGGGTCCGATGAGCAGTTCTTC.

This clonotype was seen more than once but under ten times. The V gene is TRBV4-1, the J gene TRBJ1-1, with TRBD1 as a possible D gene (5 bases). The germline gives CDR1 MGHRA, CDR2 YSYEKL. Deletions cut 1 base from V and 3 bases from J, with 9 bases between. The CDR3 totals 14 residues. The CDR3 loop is CASSQAWGDTEAFF. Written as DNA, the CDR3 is TGCGCCAGCAGCCAAGCATGGGGGGACACTGAAGCTTTCTTT.

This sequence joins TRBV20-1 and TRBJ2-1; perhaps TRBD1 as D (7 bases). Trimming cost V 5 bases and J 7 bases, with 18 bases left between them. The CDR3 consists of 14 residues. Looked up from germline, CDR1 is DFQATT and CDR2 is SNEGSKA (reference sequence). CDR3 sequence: CSAGGGREFNEQFF. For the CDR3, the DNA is TGCAGTGCTGGAGGGGGCAGGGAATTTAATGAGCAGTTCTTC.

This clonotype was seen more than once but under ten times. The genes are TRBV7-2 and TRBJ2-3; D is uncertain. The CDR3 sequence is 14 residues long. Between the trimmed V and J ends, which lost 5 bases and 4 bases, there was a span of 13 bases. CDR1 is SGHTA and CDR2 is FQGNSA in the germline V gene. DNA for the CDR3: TGTGCCAGCAGCCCCCAGTTGGAGTCAGATACGCAGTATTTT. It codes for CASSPQLESDTQYF.

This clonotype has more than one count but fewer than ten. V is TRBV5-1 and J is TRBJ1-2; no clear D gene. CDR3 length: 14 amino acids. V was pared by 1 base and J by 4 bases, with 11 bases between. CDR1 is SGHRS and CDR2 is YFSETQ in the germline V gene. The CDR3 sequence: CASSLSGYSYGYTF. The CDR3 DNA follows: TGCGCCAGCAGCTTGTCGGGGTATAGCTATGGCTACACCTTC. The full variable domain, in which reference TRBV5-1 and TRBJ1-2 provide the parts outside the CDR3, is KAGVTQTPRYLIKTRGQQVTLSCSPISGHRSVSWYQQTPGQGLQFLFEYFSETQRNKGNFPGRFSGRQFSNSRSEMNVSTLELGDSALYLCASSLSGYSYGYTFGSGTRLTVV.

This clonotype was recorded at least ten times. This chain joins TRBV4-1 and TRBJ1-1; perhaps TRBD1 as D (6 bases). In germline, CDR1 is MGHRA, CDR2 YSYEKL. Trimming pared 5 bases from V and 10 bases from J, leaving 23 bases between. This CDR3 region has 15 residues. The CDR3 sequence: CASSINRVGRPGAFF. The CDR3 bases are TGCGCCAGCAGCATAAACAGGGTCGGGAGACCTGGAGCTTTCTTT.

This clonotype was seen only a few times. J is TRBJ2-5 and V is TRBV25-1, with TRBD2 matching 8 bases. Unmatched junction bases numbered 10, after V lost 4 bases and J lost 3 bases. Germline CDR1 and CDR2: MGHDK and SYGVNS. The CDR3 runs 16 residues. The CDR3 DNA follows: TGTGCCAGCAGTGCTACCAGCGGGGGTTACAAAGAGACCCAGTACTTC. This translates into CASSATSGGYKETQYF.

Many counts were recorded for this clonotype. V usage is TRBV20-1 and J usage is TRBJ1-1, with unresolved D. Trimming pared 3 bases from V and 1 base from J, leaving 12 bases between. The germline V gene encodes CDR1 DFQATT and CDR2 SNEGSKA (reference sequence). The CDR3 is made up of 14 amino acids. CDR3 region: CSASGNEGNTEAFF. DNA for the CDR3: TGCAGTGCTAGCGGGAATGAGGGGAACACTGAAGCTTTCTTT.

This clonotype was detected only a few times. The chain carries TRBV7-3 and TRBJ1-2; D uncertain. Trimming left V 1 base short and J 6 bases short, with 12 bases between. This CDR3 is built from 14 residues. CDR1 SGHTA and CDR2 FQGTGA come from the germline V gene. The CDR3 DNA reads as TGTGCCAGCAGCTTAAGGGGAGGGTCGGATGGCTACACCTTC. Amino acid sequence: CASSLRGGSDGYTF.

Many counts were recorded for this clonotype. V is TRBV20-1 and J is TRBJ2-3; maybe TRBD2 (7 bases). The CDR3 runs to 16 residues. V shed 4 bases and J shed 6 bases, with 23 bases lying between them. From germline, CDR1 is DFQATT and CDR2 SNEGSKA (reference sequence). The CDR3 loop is CSATRLLRGGGDTQYF. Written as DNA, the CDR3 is TGCAGTGCTACCCGTCTCCTGAGGGGGGGCGGTGATACGCAGTATTTT.

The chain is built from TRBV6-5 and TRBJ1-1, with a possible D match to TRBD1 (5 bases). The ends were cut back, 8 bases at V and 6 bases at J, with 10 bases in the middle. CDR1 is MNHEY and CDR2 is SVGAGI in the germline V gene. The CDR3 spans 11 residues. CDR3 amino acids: CASGWGAEAFF. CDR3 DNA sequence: TGTGCCAGCGGATGGGGGGCTGAAGCTTTCTTT.

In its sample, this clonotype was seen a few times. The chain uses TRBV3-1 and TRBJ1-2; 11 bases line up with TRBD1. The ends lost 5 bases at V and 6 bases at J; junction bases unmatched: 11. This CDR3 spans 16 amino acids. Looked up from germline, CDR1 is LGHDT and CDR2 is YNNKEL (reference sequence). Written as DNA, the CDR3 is TGTGCCAGCAGCATATCTTCCGGGACAGGGGGACATGGCTACACCTTC. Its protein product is CASSISSGTGGHGYTF.

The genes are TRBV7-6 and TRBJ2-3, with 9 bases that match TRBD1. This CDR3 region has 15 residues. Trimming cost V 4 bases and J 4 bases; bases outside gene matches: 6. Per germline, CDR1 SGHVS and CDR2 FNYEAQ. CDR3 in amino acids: CASSSGTGMADTQYF. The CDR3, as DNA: TGTGCCAGCAGCTCCGGGACAGGGATGGCAGATACGCAGTATTTT.

Here the CDR3 reads CAISGNGASTDTQYF. In DNA form, the CDR3 reads TGTGCCATCAGTGGGAACGGCGCAAGCACAGATACGCAGTATTTT. This chain joins TRBV10-3 and TRBJ2-3; no clear D gene. The length of the CDR3 is 15 residues. Trimming removed 4 bases from V and 0 bases from J, with 11 bases in between. Germline V lookup: CDR1 ENHRY, CDR2 SYGVKD.

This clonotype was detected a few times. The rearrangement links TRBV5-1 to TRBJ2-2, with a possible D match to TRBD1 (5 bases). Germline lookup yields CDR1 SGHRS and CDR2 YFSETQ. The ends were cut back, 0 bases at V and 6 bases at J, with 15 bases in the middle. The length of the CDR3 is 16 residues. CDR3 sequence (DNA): TGCGCCAGCAGCTTGGTCCCAGGGATAGGATCCGGGGAGCTGTTTTTT. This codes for CASSLVPGIGSGELFF.

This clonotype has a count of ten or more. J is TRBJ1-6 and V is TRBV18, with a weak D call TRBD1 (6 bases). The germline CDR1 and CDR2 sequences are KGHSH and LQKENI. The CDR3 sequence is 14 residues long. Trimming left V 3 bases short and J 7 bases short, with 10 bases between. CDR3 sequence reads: CASSPETGNSPLHF. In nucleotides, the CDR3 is TGTGCCAGCTCACCGGAGACAGGAAATTCACCCCTCCACTTT.

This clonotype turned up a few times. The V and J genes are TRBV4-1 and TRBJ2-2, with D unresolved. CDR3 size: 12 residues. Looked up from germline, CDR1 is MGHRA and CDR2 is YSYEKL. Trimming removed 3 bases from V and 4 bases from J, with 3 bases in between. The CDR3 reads CASSHFTGELFF. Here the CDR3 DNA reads TGCGCCAGCAGCCATTTCACCGGGGAGCTGTTTTTT.

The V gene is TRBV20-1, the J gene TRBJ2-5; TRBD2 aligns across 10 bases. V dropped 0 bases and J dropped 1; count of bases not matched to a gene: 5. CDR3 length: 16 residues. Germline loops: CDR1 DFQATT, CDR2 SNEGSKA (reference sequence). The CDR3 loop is CSARDRTSGAQETQYF. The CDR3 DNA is TGCAGTGCTAGAGATCGAACTAGCGGGGCCCAAGAGACCCAGTACTTC.

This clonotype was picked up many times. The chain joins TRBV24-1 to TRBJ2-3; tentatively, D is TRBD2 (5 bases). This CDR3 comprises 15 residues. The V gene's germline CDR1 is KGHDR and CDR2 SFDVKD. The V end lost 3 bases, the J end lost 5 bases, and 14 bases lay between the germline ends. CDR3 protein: CATSDPAGVGDTQYF. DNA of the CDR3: TGTGCCACCAGTGATCCGGCGGGCGTAGGAGATACGCAGTATTTT.

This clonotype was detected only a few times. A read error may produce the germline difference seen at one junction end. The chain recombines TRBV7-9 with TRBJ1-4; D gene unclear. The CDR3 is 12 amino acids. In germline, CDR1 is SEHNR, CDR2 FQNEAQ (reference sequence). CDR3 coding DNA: TGTGCCAGCAGCTCAGAGGACCGTGACTTTAACTTT. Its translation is CASSSEDRDFNF.

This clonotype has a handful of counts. The CDR3 DNA sequence: TGCGCCAGCAGCCCCCGACAGGGAGTAAAGACCCAGTACTTC. It specifies CASSPRQGVKTQYF. The chain uses TRBV4-3 and TRBJ2-5, with 7 bases lining up with TRBD1. Per germline, CDR1 LGHNA and CDR2 YSLEER. The V and J ends lost 4 bases and 6 bases, in that order; junction bases with no gene match: 8. This CDR3 comprises 14 residues.

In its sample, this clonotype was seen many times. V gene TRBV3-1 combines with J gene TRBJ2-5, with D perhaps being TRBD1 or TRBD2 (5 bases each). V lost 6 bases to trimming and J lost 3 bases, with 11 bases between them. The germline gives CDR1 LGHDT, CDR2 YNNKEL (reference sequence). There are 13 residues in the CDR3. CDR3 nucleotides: TGTGCCAGCAGGCTCCGAGGGGAAGAGACCCAGTACTTC. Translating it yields CASRLRGEETQYF.

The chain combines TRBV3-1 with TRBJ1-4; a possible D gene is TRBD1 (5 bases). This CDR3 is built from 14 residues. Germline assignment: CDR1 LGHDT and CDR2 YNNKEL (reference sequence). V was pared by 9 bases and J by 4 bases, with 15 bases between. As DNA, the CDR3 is TGTGCCAGTCGGAATCGGGGCGGTAATGAAAAACTGTTTTTT. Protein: CASRNRGGNEKLFF.